This T cell receptor beta chain was captured by sequencing in a study of post-analysis software for immune sequencing data. The study's findings and limits: Versus controls, multiple sclerosis patients showed significantly lower diversity (normalized Chao1). A few TRBV segments (TRBV5-6, TRBV5-1 and TRBV20-1 among them) occurred more frequently in patients than in controls.

The CDR3 runs to 13 residues. Deletions cut 7 bases from V and 13 bases from J, with 20 bases between. Germline assignment: CDR1 ENHRY and CDR2 SYGVKD. About this clonotype itself: Its antigen is not known. This may stem from a read error, because a much larger clone lies one nucleotide away.

Unique molecular identifiers were present in the TCR beta cDNA libraries. MiXCR was run by TCRdb on the PCR reads, yielding one entry per CDR3 protein. The repertoire holds 700,000 to 800,000 distinct CDR3 sequences, with roughly 29% as singletons. The sequenced sample was blood. This chain joins TRBV10-3 and TRBJ2-1; no clear D gene. This sequence originates from a girl between 10 and 17 years old with multiple sclerosis. CDR3 DNA sequence: TGTGCCATCACCAATGGCAGTAGAGAGACCCAGTTCTTC. Its protein product is CAITNGSRETQFF.